This T cell receptor beta chain was recorded in a study of monozygotic twins with inflammatory bowel disease. UMIs that had a 6-nucleotide sample barcode were put in using template switching. TCRdb reprocessed the 5' RACE reads; each CDR3 protein has one entry and no DNA is given. The sample data list some 170,000 distinct CDR3 sequences. Germline V gives CDR1 MGHDK, CDR2 SYGVNS. The CDR3 has 13 residues. The sequenced material came from blood. The sequence derives from a human donor with ulcerative colitis or Crohn's disease, or a healthy co-twin of an affected twin (not recorded which). The chain recombines TRBV25-1 with TRBJ2-5; TCRdb proposes TRBD1, but this gene call is untestable without DNA. The CDR3 loop is CASRGDSTQTQYF.